One and the same sample provided the 13 T cell receptor beta chains below, sequenced in a study of T cell responses to AZD1222 COVID-19 vaccine. Some clones are missing from TCRdb's copy, which holds only in-frame ones; the method was immunoSEQ multiplex PCR. The data contain about 76,000 clones, 88% of them seen just once; the ten biggest clones take up approximately 4.5%. This material consisted of peripheral blood, taken on day 0 of MenACWY control vaccination. The receptor source for this set is an adult in good health.

V is TRBV19 and J is TRBJ1-5; unclear D gene. Trimming took off 0 bases at V and 2 bases at J, with 8 bases between the two ends. From germline, CDR1 is LNHDA and CDR2 SQIVND (reference sequence). The CDR3 extends over 15 amino acids. Written as DNA, the CDR3 is TGTGCCAGTAGTATAGAGGGATTGCGCAATCAGCCCCAGCATTTT. Translating it yields CASSIEGLRNQPQHF.

The chain is built from TRBV7-2 and TRBJ2-3; either TRBD1 or TRBD2 may supply D (5 bases each). The germline V and J ends were trimmed by 2 bases and 3 bases, with 21 bases remaining between them. Germline V CDR1 and CDR2: SGHTA, FQGNSA. The CDR3 spans 18 residues. The CDR3 coding sequence is TGTGCCAGCAGCTTATTTAGTCGGGGACCCCCGAGTACAGATACGCAGTATTTT. Its protein is CASSLFSRGPPSTDTQYF.

The chain has TRBV9 and TRBJ2-7; 8 nucleotides align to TRBD2. CDR3 length: 17 amino acids. Per the germline V gene, CDR1 is SGDLS and CDR2 is YYNGEE. The junction had 13 bases not matched to a gene; V was cut back by 0 bases and J by 5 bases. CDR3 in amino acids: CASSVAAGAGELHEQYF. The DNA of the CDR3 is TGTGCCAGCAGCGTAGCCGCGGGAGCGGGAGAACTTCACGAGCAGTACTTC.

The chain couples TRBV4-3 to TRBJ1-4; unclear D gene. The CDR3 is made up of 12 amino acids. Trimming stripped 1 base from V and 7 bases from J, with 4 bases between. The germline gives CDR1 LGHNA, CDR2 YSLEER. CDR3 in amino acids: CASSQGGEKLFF. CDR3 sequence (DNA): TGCGCCAGCAGCCAAGGGGGTGAAAAACTGTTTTTT.

The sample holds one count of this clone. The V gene is TRBV3-1 (or the pseudogene TRBV3-2), the J gene TRBJ1-1, with TRBD1 as a possible D gene (6 bases). Germline-derived CDR1 and CDR2 are LGHDT and YNNKEL (reference sequence). This CDR3 region has 15 residues. V was shortened by 0 bases and J by 10 bases, with 18 bases between the two germline ends. CDR3 sequence (DNA): TGTGCCAGCAGCCAAGATCACGCCCGGGGGCGCGGAGCTTTCTTT. Its translation: CASSQDHARGRGAFF.

The V call is TRBV27, the J call TRBJ1-1; 7 bases line up with TRBD1. V shed 1 base and J 3 bases; nucleotides not matched to a gene: 2. The CDR3 contains 14 residues. Germline V gives CDR1 MNHEY, CDR2 SMNVEV (reference sequence). CDR3 sequence reads: CASSLYDRDTEAFF. CDR3 nucleotides: TGTGCCAGCAGTTTATACGACAGGGACACTGAAGCTTTCTTT.

This clone was picked up one time. This chain connects TRBV27 to TRBJ2-2, with TRBD1 identical over 7 bases. The J segment lost 4 bases and the V segment lost 5 bases, leaving 16 bases of the junction unmatched. The CDR3 sequence is 18 residues long. Germline CDR1 and CDR2: MNHEY and SMNVEV (reference sequence). The CDR3 sequence: CASSPIGTADPGTGELFF. The CDR3 DNA follows: TGTGCCAGCAGTCCCATAGGGACAGCGGACCCCGGCACCGGGGAGCTGTTTTTT.

The rearrangement links TRBV27 to TRBJ2-7; 8 bases line up with TRBD1. The junction had 12 bases not matched to a gene; V was cut back by 1 base and J by 4 bases. The V gene's germline CDR1 is MNHEY and CDR2 SMNVEV (reference sequence). The CDR3 spans 17 residues. Here the CDR3 DNA reads TGTGCCAGCAGTTTATACCCCTGGGGCAGGGGGCCGTACGAGCAGTACTTC. Translated, it gives CASSLYPWGRGPYEQYF.

As for this clone: This sample includes further DNA sequences coding for the same CDR3. The chain is built from TRBV5-1 and TRBJ1-1; D unclear. Trimming left V 0 bases short and J 2 bases short, with 5 bases between. CDR3 length: 13 amino acids. Germline V gives CDR1 SGHRS, CDR2 YFSETQ. The DNA for the CDR3 is TGCGCCAGCAGCTTGGCCCAAAACACTGAAGCTTTCTTT. It is translated as CASSLAQNTEAFF.

This clone was found once. This chain links TRBV10-1 with TRBJ1-3, with D perhaps TRBD1 (5 bases). The ends were cut back, 8 bases at V and 2 bases at J, with 7 bases in the middle. The CDR3 runs to 12 residues. Germline V gene sequence: CDR1 WNHNN, CDR2 SYGVQD (reference sequence). The CDR3 here is CASPTAGNTIYF. The CDR3 DNA sequence: TGCGCCAGCCCGACAGCTGGAAACACCATATATTTT.

V usage is TRBV5-4 and J usage is TRBJ2-7; a weak D match, TRBD1 (6 bases). The CDR3 contains 15 residues. Germline CDR1 reads SGHNT; CDR2 reads YYREEE (reference sequence). V was pared by 4 bases and J by 2 bases, with 16 bases between. CDR3 nucleotide sequence: TGTGCCAGCAGCCTCCGGACAGCCCCCACCTACGAGCAGTACTTC. Protein product: CASSLRTAPTYEQYF.

The J gene is TRBJ2-2, the V gene TRBV30, with D maybe TRBD1 (6 bases). V was clipped by 1 base and J by 8 bases, with 17 bases between them. This CDR3 has 15 residues. CDR1 and CDR2 from the germline V gene are GTSNPN and SVGIG (reference sequence). CDR3 DNA: TGTGCCTGGAGTGATCTGGTGGGGGCGGTTGGGGAGCTGTTTTTT. This sequence encodes CAWSDLVGAVGELFF.

The J gene is TRBJ1-1, the V gene TRBV28; 12 nucleotides align to TRBD1. Germline-derived CDR1 and CDR2 are MDHEN and SYDVKM. The CDR3 has 14 residues. The junction had 3 bases not matched to a gene; V was cut back by 5 bases and J by 5 bases. The CDR3 sequence: CASSLGQGATEAFF. CDR3 DNA: TGTGCCAGCAGTCTGGGACAGGGGGCGACTGAAGCTTTCTTT.